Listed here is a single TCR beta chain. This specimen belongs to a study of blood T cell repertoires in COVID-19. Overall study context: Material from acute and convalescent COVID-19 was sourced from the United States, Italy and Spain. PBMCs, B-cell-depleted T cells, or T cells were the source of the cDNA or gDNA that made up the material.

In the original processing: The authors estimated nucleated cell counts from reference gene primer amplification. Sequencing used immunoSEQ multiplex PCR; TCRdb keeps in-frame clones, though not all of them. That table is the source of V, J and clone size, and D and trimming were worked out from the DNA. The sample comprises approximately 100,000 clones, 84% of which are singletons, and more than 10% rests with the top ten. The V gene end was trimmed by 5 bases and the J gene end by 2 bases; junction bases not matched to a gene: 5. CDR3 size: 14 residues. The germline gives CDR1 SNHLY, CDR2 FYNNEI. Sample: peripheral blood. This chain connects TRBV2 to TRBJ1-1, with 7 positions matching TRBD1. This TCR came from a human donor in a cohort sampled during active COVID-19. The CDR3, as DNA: TGTGCCAGCAGTAAGGGACAGTACAACACTGAAGCTTTCTTT. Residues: CASSKGQYNTEAFF.